The 18 T cell receptor beta chains below all came from one sample that was sequenced in a study of blood T cells in healthy people across ages. A second PCR of 7 to 11 cycles used a sample-barcoded 5' primer and a J-beta primer mix. Each CDR3 protein gets one entry after TCRdb re-called the 5' RACE reads with MiXCR. The table has fewer than 950,000 distinct CDR3 sequences, about 53% seen once. Sequencing was performed on blood. The receptors derive from an elderly man in good health.

This chain joins TRBV7-2 and TRBJ2-5, with D perhaps TRBD1 (6 bases). This CDR3 comprises 11 residues. V was shortened by 8 bases and J by 11 bases, with 15 bases between the two germline ends. Germline CDR1 reads SGHTA; CDR2 reads FQGNSA. CDR3 nucleotides: TGTGCCAGCTCTGGTTGGGACAAACAGTACTTC. It translates to CASSGWDKQYF. The full variable domain, in which reference TRBV7-2 and TRBJ2-5 provide the parts outside the CDR3, is GAGVSQSPSNKVTEKGKDVELRCDPISGHTALYWYRQSLGQGLEFLIYFQGNSAPDKSGLPSDRFSAERTGGSVSTLTIQRTQQEDSAVYLCASSGWDKQYFGPGTRLLVL.

This clonotype came up a few times. V is TRBV7-6 and J is TRBJ2-5; TRBD2 matches at 10 bases. The closer fit of TRBJ2-7 to the DNA end suggests the J call may be wrong. Looked up from germline, CDR1 is SGHVS and CDR2 is FNYEAQ. The CDR3 sequence is 17 residues long. The CDR3 sequence: CASSSGLAEYAGYEQYF. For the CDR3, the DNA is TGTGCCAGCAGCTCTGGACTAGCGGAATACGCGGGGTACGAGCAGTACTTC.

This sequence joins TRBV12-3 or TRBV12-4 and TRBJ2-4; 9 nucleotides line up with TRBD1. The V and J ends lost 6 bases and 5 bases, in that order; junction bases with no gene match: 11. The CDR3 contains 16 residues. The CDR3 DNA sequence: TGTGCCAGCAGCCGCGGGACAGGGCTCGGCCAAAACATTCAGTACTTC. Translating it yields CASSRGTGLGQNIQYF.

The V gene is TRBV6-1, the J gene TRBJ2-3; 7 bases are a match to TRBD2. This CDR3 comprises 15 residues. CDR1 is MNHNS, CDR2 SASEGT, per germline. Trimming took 11 bases from V and 5 from J; bases not matched to a gene: 16. CDR3 in DNA: TGTGCCTCCAGCAGCGGGACCGCCGGGGGAGATACGCAGTATTTT. Encoded protein: CASSSGTAGGDTQYF.

In its sample, this clonotype was seen a few times. The CDR3 protein is CASSRHRGRNSYNEQFF. In DNA, the CDR3 is TGTGCCAGCAGCCGTCATCGGGGACGCAACTCCTACAATGAGCAGTTCTTC. This chain connects TRBV3-1 to TRBJ2-1, with D perhaps TRBD1 or TRBD2 (5 bases each). V lost 4 bases, J lost 0 bases, and 16 bases lay in between. The CDR3 covers 17 residues. CDR1 and CDR2 from the germline V gene are LGHDT and YNNKEL (reference sequence).

This sequence joins TRBV7-9 and TRBJ1-2, with 9 positions matching TRBD1. The CDR3 consists of 14 residues. Germline loops: CDR1 SEHNR, CDR2 FQNEAQ (reference sequence). V was clipped by 10 bases and J by 8 bases; unmatched bases: 14. The CDR3 region has the DNA TGTGCCACTGCCGGGACAGGGAGGCCGGGAGGCTACACCTTC. Encoded protein: CATAGTGRPGGYTF.

The chain carries TRBV6-6 and TRBJ2-3; 7 bases match TRBD1. Trimming cost V 4 bases and J 2 bases; bases outside gene matches: 12. CDR3 length: 17 amino acids. CDR1 is MNHNY and CDR2 is SVGAGI in the germline V gene (reference sequence). The CDR3 sequence is CASSLTTGSSATDTQYF. Here the CDR3 DNA reads TGTGCCAGCAGTTTAACGACAGGGTCTTCGGCCACAGATACGCAGTATTTT.

As DNA, the CDR3 is TGTGCCATCAGTGATCTGGCAGACCACGAGCAGTACTTC. Amino acid sequence: CAISDLADHEQYF. This rearrangement joins TRBV10-3 to TRBJ2-7; D gene uncertain. The CDR3 is made up of 13 amino acids. Germline CDR1 ENHRY, CDR2 SYGVKD. V gave up 3 bases and J gave up 5 bases, with 11 bases separating them.

V usage is TRBV28 and J usage is TRBJ1-2; 9 bases align to TRBD1. J gave up 6 bases and V 5 bases, and 16 bases lay outside the gene matches. Germline V CDR1 and CDR2: MDHEN, SYDVKM. The CDR3 has 17 amino acids. DNA of the CDR3: TGTGCCAGCAGTCTTAATATCGGGACAGGGCTGGGGAATGGCTACACCTTC. Amino acid sequence: CASSLNIGTGLGNGYTF.

The chain carries TRBV6-1 and TRBJ2-3, with 9 bases matching TRBD1. Unmatched junction bases numbered 14, after V lost 7 bases and J lost 0 bases. Per the germline V gene, CDR1 is MNHNS and CDR2 is SASEGT. The CDR3 extends over 18 amino acids. CDR3 region: CASNRFGTGKTSTDTQYF. The CDR3 nucleotides are TGTGCCAGCAACCGATTCGGGACAGGGAAAACTAGCACAGATACGCAGTATTTT.

Comment on this clonotype: This may come from a read error, since a much larger clone is one base off. The CDR3 sequence is CTSSHGGSKAEAFF. The CDR3 DNA follows: TGTACCAGCAGCCACGGAGGGTCGAAAGCTGAAGCTTTCTTT. The V call is TRBV7-9, the J call TRBJ1-1; no reliable D call. Germline V CDR1 and CDR2: SEHNR, FQNEAQ (reference sequence). The CDR3 has 14 amino acids. Combining the CDR3 with reference TRBV7-9 and TRBJ1-1 gives the whole variable domain DTGVSQNPRHKITKRGQNVTFRCDPISEHNRLYWYRQTLGQGPEFLTYFQNEAQLEKSRLLSDRFSAERPKGSFSTLEIQRTEQGDSAMYLCTSSHGGSKAEAFFGQGTRLTVV.

The CDR3 reads CASSLAGEADTQYF. In DNA, the CDR3 is TGTGCCAGCAGCTTAGCCGGGGAGGCAGATACGCAGTATTTT. The rearrangement joins TRBV7-9 to TRBJ2-3, with D maybe TRBD2 (6 bases). Germline V gene sequence: CDR1 SEHNR, CDR2 FQNEAQ (reference sequence). There are 14 residues in the CDR3. Trimming removed 0 bases at V and 4 bases at J, with 8 bases between.

This clonotype showed up many times. The chain links TRBV7-9 to TRBJ1-1; D unresolved. Germline CDR1 SEHNR, CDR2 FQNEAQ (reference sequence). The CDR3 extends over 13 amino acids. V was pared by 1 base and J by 0 bases, with 3 bases between. CDR3 in amino acids: CASSLGMNTEAFF. CDR3 sequence (DNA): TGTGCCAGCAGCTTAGGTATGAACACTGAAGCTTTCTTT.

This chain uses TRBV20-1 with TRBJ2-3, with D possibly being TRBD1 or TRBD2 (6 bases each). V lost 1 base, J lost 14 bases, and 22 bases lay in between. Germline lookup yields CDR1 DFQATT and CDR2 SNEGSKA (reference sequence). The CDR3 consists of 14 residues. CDR3 region: CSARVQAGHRYAYF. The CDR3 DNA reads as TGCAGTGCTAGAGTTCAGGCGGGACACAGATACGCGTATTTT.

This clonotype turned up a few times. The rearrangement uses TRBV30 and TRBJ1-2; 8 positions match TRBD1. The V gene end was trimmed by 2 bases and the J gene end by 4 bases; junction bases not matched to a gene: 12. The CDR3 runs 16 residues. The germline V gene encodes CDR1 GTSNPN and CDR2 SVGIG (reference sequence). This CDR3 reads CAWSPTWTGRAYGYTF. The CDR3 nucleotides are TGTGCCTGGAGTCCAACCTGGACAGGGAGGGCCTATGGCTACACCTTC.

The gene calls are TRBV7-9 and TRBJ2-7, with TRBD2 identical over 7 bases. Judging by the DNA end, TRBJ2-1 fits better; the J call may be wrong. This CDR3 is 15 amino acids long. The V gene's germline CDR1 is SEHNR and CDR2 FQNEAQ (reference sequence). This CDR3 reads CASSLASGINNEQFF. DNA of the CDR3: TGTGCCAGCAGCTTAGCAAGCGGGATAAACAATGAGCAGTTCTTC.

J is TRBJ2-3 and V is TRBV3-1; TRBD1 agrees at 9 bases. Germline CDR1 and CDR2: LGHDT and YNNKEL (reference sequence). The V gene end was trimmed by 4 bases and the J gene end by 8 bases; junction bases not matched to a gene: 10. This CDR3 region has 15 residues. CDR3 sequence (DNA): TGTGCCAGCAGCCCGAGGACAGGGGATCCGGGTACGCAGTATTTT. Translating it yields CASSPRTGDPGTQYF.

This chain uses TRBV9 with TRBJ2-1, with D possibly being TRBD2 (6 bases). Trimming pared 0 bases from V and 7 bases from J, leaving 11 bases between. Germline lookup yields CDR1 SGDLS and CDR2 YYNGEE. The CDR3 is made up of 14 amino acids. CDR3 residues: CASSVAGTSNEQFF. The DNA for the CDR3 is TGTGCCAGCAGCGTAGCCGGGACTTCTAATGAGCAGTTCTTC.